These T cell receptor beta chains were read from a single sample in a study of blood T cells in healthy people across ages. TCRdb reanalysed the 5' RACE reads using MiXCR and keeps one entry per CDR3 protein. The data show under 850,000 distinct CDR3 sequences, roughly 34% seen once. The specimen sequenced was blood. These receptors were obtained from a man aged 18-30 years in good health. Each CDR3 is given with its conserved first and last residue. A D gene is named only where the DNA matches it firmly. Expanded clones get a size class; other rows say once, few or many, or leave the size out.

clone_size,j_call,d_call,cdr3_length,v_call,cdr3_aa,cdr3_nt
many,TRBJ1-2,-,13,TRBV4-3,CASSQGGVYGYTF,TGCGCCAGCAGCCAAGGGGGTGTCTATGGCTACACCTTC
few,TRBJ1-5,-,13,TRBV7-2,CASSLAKNQPQHF,TGTGCCAGCAGCTTAGCCAAGAATCAGCCCCAGCATTTT
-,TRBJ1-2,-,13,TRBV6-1,CASSTQQGGGYTF,TGTGCCAGCAGTACACAACAGGGTGGTGGCTACACCTTC
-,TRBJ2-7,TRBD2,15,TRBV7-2,CASSSLAGVRNEQYF,TGTGCCAGCAGCTCGTTAGCGGGAGTACGCAACGAGCAGTACTTC
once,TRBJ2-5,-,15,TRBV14,CVSSREHGWQETQYF,TGTGTCAGCAGCCGGGAACATGGATGGCAAGAGACCCAGTACTTC
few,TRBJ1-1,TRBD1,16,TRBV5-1,CASSFGGTGMNTEAFF,TGCGCCAGCAGCTTTGGAGGGACAGGCATGAACACTGAAGCTTTCTTT
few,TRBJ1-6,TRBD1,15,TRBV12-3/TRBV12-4,CASSLWTGRRSPLHF,TGTGCCAGCAGTTTATGGACAGGAAGGAGATCACCCCTCCACTTT
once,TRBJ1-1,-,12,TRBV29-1,CSVTNRATEAFF,TGCAGCGTTACGAATAGAGCCACTGAAGCTTTCTTT
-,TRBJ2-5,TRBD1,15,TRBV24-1,CATSGADRGEETQYF,TGTGCCACCAGTGGGGCGGACAGGGGTGAAGAGACCCAGTACTTC
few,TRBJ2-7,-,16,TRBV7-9,CASSIVRTMSSYEQYF,TGTGCCAGCAGTATAGTTCGTACTATGAGCTCCTACGAGCAGTACTTC
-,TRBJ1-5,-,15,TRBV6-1,CASSFIASGNQPQHF,TGTGCCAGCAGTTTCATAGCTTCGGGCAATCAGCCCCAGCATTTT
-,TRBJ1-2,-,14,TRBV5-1,CASSLGHINYGYTF,TGCGCCAGCAGCTTGGGACACATAAACTATGGCTACACCTTC
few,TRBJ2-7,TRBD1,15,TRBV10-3,CAISESQQGSYEQYF,TGTGCCATCAGTGAGTCCCAACAGGGGTCCTACGAGCAGTACTTC
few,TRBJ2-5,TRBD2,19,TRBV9,CASSETPGLAGGVTETQYF,TGTGCCAGCAGCGAAACACCGGGACTAGCGGGGGGTGTCACAGAGACCCAGTACTTC
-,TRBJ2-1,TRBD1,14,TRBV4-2,CASSRRQGGNEQFF,TGTGCCAGCAGCCGCAGACAGGGTGGCAATGAGCAGTTCTTC
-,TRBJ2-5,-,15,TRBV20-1,CSARDFKRVEETQYF,TGCAGTGCTAGAGATTTCAAGCGGGTCGAAGAGACCCAGTACTTC
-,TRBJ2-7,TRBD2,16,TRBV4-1,CASSQDPLAVAYEQYF,TGCGCCAGCAGCCAAGACCCACTAGCGGTCGCCTACGAGCAGTACTTC
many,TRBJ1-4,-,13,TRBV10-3,CAATGIEREKLFF,TGTGCCGCTACAGGGATTGAGCGGGAAAAACTGTTTTTT
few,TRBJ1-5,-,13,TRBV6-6,CASSWTAAQPQHF,TGTGCCAGCAGCTGGACAGCAGCTCAGCCCCAGCATTTT
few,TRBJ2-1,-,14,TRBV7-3,CASSLGGIYNEQFF,TGTGCCAGCAGCTTAGGGGGAATCTACAATGAGCAGTTCTTC
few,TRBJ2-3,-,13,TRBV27,CASSGVTTDTQYF,TGTGCCAGCAGTGGGGTTACCACAGATACGCAGTATTTT
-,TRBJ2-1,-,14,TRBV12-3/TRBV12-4,CASSFRAPNGEQFF,TGTGCCAGCAGTTTTCGCGCCCCGAACGGTGAGCAGTTCTTC
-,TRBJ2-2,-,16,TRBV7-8,CASSPRVTPNTGELFF,TGTGCCAGCAGCCCGCGCGTCACACCGAACACCGGGGAGCTGTTTTTT
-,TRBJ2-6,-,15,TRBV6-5,CASRTQASGANVLTF,TGTGCCAGCAGAACACAGGCGTCTGGGGCCAACGTCCTGACTTTC
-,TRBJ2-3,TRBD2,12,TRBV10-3,CATREGPDTQYF,TGTGCCACCCGGGAGGGGCCAGATACGCAGTATTTT
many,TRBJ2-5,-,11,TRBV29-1,CSSGAQETQYF,TGCAGCTCAGGCGCGCAAGAGACCCAGTACTTC
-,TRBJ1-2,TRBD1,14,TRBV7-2,CANSAPRTGGGYTF,TGTGCCAACAGCGCACCGAGGACAGGGGGAGGCTACACCTTC
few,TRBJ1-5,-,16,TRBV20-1,CSARDSGATSNQPQHF,TGCAGTGCTAGAGATAGTGGGGCAACTAGCAATCAGCCCCAGCATTTT